The T cell receptor beta chain described here comes from a study of chemoradiotherapy in HPV16-positive cancers. Study-level findings and limits: Only a couple of HPV16-positive patients supplied the functional HPV-specificity definition.

As to this clone: Its target is unknown.

The CDR3 length is 17 residues. Germline CDR1 is MGHRA and CDR2 is YSYEKL. The V segment lost 2 bases and the J segment 3 bases; nucleotides outside the gene matches: 9. Sequencing was performed with immunoSEQ multiplex PCR; in TCRdb, only in-frame clones are kept and a portion is missing. The data hold about 31,000 clones, with around 84% observed a single time. The genes are TRBV4-1 and TRBJ2-5; 10 bases are a match to TRBD2. The sequence was obtained from a human donor with HPV-associated anogenital cancer. The sequences come from blood, collected from a patient who underwent chemoradiotherapy. This CDR3 is CASSQPKGLAVKETQYF. CDR3 coding DNA: TGCGCCAGCAGCCAACCAAAAGGACTAGCGGTAAAAGAGACCCAGTACTTC.